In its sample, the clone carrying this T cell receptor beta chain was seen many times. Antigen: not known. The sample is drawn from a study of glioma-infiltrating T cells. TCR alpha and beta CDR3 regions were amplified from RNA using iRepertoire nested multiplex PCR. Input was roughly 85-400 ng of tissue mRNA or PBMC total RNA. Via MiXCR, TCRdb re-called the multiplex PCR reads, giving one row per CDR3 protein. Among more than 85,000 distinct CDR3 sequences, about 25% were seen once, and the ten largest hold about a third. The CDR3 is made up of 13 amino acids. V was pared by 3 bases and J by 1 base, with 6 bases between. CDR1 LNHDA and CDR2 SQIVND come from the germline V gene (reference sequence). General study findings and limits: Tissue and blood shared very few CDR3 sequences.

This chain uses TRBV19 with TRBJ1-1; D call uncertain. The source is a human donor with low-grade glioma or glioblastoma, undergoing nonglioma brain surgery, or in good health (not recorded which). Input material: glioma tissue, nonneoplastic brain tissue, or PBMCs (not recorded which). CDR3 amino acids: CASSMGKNTEAFF. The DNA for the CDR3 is TGTGCCAGTAGTATGGGCAAGAACACTGAAGCTTTCTTT.